One sample yielded the 25 T cell receptor beta chains listed below, sequenced in a study of response to subunit inactivated influenza vaccine. Each CDR3 protein is one row after TCRdb ran MiXCR on the RT-PCR reads. The data contain approximately 530,000 distinct CDR3 sequences, roughly 7.6% of them singletons. The material was PBMCs from blood, obtained approximately 25 months after vaccination. Receptors originate from a man in his fifties or sixties who received an inactivated influenza vaccine.

This clonotype was seen ten or more times. The rearrangement uses TRBV6-1 and TRBJ2-1; TRBD2 might be the D (5 bases). There are 14 residues in the CDR3. Per the germline V gene, CDR1 is MNHNS and CDR2 is SASEGT. Trimming cost V 4 bases and J 5 bases, with 12 bases left between them. The CDR3 reads CASSVDLTNNEQFF. Here the CDR3 DNA reads TGTGCCAGCAGTGTGGACTTGACCAACAATGAGCAGTTCTTC.

V usage is TRBV12-3 or TRBV12-4 and J usage is TRBJ2-1; 7 positions match TRBD2. This CDR3 comprises 15 residues. Losses at the gene ends were 5 bases for V and 5 bases for J; bases not matched to a gene: 9. The CDR3 bases are TGTGCCAGCAGTCCACTGGCGGGAGTGGACAATGAGCAGTTCTTC. The encoded protein is CASSPLAGVDNEQFF.

This clonotype was seen a few times. This chain uses TRBV5-1 with TRBJ1-1; no firm D call. This CDR3 contains 14 residues. Per germline, CDR1 SGHRS and CDR2 YFSETQ. With 4 bases removed from V and 1 base from J, the gap between germline ends came to 11 bases. CDR3 protein: CASSQGLPNTEAFF. CDR3 in DNA: TGCGCCAGCAGCCAAGGACTGCCGAACACTGAAGCTTTCTTT.

This chain connects TRBV25-1 to TRBJ2-3; TRBD2 is a possible D gene (5 bases). The CDR3 extends over 16 amino acids. Germline CDR1 MGHDK, CDR2 SYGVNS. Trimming left V 1 base short and J 0 bases short, with 11 bases between. The CDR3 coding sequence is TGTGCCAGCAGTGAATTTCTGGGCGGGAGCACAGATACGCAGTATTTT. This codes for CASSEFLGGSTDTQYF.

The J gene is TRBJ1-2, the V gene TRBV24-1; D gene ambiguous. Germline V gives CDR1 KGHDR, CDR2 SFDVKD. Trimming shortened V by 4 bases and J by 8 bases, and 13 bases separated the two germline ends. The CDR3 consists of 13 residues. CDR3 region: CATSDTGPLGYTF. CDR3 DNA sequence: TGTGCCACCAGTGACACGGGCCCCCTGGGCTACACCTTC.

The chain uses TRBV5-1 and TRBJ2-3; TRBD2 agrees at 11 bases. CDR1 is SGHRS, CDR2 YFSETQ, per germline. Trimming at V came to 6 bases and at J to 2 bases, leaving 5 bases not matched to a gene. The CDR3 has 15 amino acids. The CDR3 DNA follows: TGCGCCAGCAAGACTAGCGGGAAATCCACAGATACGCAGTATTTT. It encodes CASKTSGKSTDTQYF. Supplemented by reference TRBV5-1 and TRBJ2-3, the full variable domain reads KAGVTQTPRYLIKTRGQQVTLSCSPISGHRSVSWYQQTPGQGLQFLFEYFSETQRNKGNFPGRFSGRQFSNSRSEMNVSTLELGDSALYLCASKTSGKSTDTQYFGPGTRLTVL.

This clonotype has ten or more counts. The chain employs TRBV20-1 and TRBJ2-7; D may be TRBD1 (6 bases). CDR1 and CDR2 (germline): DFQATT, SNEGSKA (reference sequence). Trimming removed 2 bases from V and 6 bases from J, with 17 bases in between. This CDR3 has 14 residues. DNA of the CDR3: TGCAGTGCTAGAACGGCGGCCCAGGGGCTCGAGCAGTACTTC. It codes for CSARTAAQGLEQYF.

This clonotype was picked up a small number of times. This chain joins TRBV3-1 and TRBJ1-1; D not certain. The ends were cut back, 1 base at V and 7 bases at J, with 7 bases in the middle. This CDR3 comprises 12 residues. Germline-derived CDR1 and CDR2 are LGHDT and YNNKEL (reference sequence). For the CDR3, the DNA is TGTGCCAGCAGCCAAGGGCGCGTTGAAGCTTTCTTT. This translates into CASSQGRVEAFF.

This chain uses TRBV20-1 with TRBJ2-7; 10 bases line up with TRBD1. The trim removed 7 bases at V and 3 bases at J, leaving 18 bases unmatched. From germline, CDR1 is DFQATT and CDR2 SNEGSKA (reference sequence). The CDR3 consists of 17 residues. The CDR3 region has the DNA TGCAGTGTTCATGACAGGGGGCGCATGCGTTCCCTCTACGAGCAGTACTTC. The encoded protein is CSVHDRGRMRSLYEQYF.

This clonotype was seen at least ten times. This chain uses TRBV27 with TRBJ2-1; D tentatively reads TRBD1 or TRBD2 (5 bases each). The CDR3 length is 13 residues. The germline V and J ends were trimmed by 6 bases and 9 bases, with 15 bases remaining between them. Looked up from germline, CDR1 is MNHEY and CDR2 is SMNVEV (reference sequence). CDR3 coding DNA: TGTGCCAGCAGGCGAAGTGGGGACGGTGAGCAGTTCTTC. It translates to CASRRSGDGEQFF.

The gene calls are TRBV7-2 and TRBJ2-1, with D possibly called TRBD1 or TRBD2 (6 bases each). Germline lookup yields CDR1 SGHTA and CDR2 FQGNSA. V dropped 5 bases and J dropped 9 bases, with 17 bases sitting between them. CDR3 length equals 14 residues. CDR3 DNA sequence: TGTGCCAGCAGCCTACCGCCCGGGGGCAGTGAGCAGTTCTTC. Its protein is CASSLPPGGSEQFF.

The V gene is TRBV25-1, the J gene TRBJ1-1, with D unresolved. The germline V and J ends were trimmed by 7 bases and 4 bases, with 13 bases remaining between them. The CDR3 has 13 amino acids. CDR1 MGHDK and CDR2 SYGVNS come from the germline V gene. As DNA, the CDR3 is TGTGCCAGCACCCAAAAAAGAGGCACTGAAGCTTTCTTT. It codes for CASTQKRGTEAFF.

This clonotype was seen ten or more times. The chain carries TRBV27 and TRBJ1-3; D unclear. Germline V CDR1 and CDR2: MNHEY, SMNVEV (reference sequence). Trimming took off 6 bases at V and 4 bases at J, with 13 bases between the two ends. This CDR3 comprises 14 residues. The CDR3 sequence: CASRTLSGGNTIYF. For the CDR3, the DNA is TGTGCCAGCAGAACCCTGAGTGGGGGAAACACCATATATTTT.

This clonotype appeared a few times. V gene TRBV5-6 combines with J gene TRBJ2-7; perhaps TRBD1 as D (5 bases). V lost 3 bases to trimming and J lost 1 base, with 20 bases between them. The CDR3 runs to 17 residues. The germline V gene encodes CDR1 SGHDT and CDR2 YYEEEE. CDR3 sequence reads: CASSSVTPATGSYEQYF. The CDR3 DNA reads as TGTGCCAGCAGCTCCGTCACACCAGCAACAGGATCCTACGAGCAGTACTTC.

V and J are TRBV7-2 and TRBJ2-2; D remains ambiguous. The V end was cut by 2 bases, the J end by 1 base, with 5 bases between. CDR1 SGHTA and CDR2 FQGNSA come from the germline V gene. The CDR3 length is 14 residues. The CDR3 protein is CASSLWRNTGELFF. The CDR3 DNA is TGTGCCAGCAGCTTATGGCGGAACACCGGGGAGCTGTTTTTT. Together with reference TRBV7-2 and TRBJ2-2, the CDR3 gives the full variable domain: GAGVSQSPSNKVTEKGKDVELRCDPISGHTALYWYRQSLGQGLEFLIYFQGNSAPDKSGLPSDRFSAERTGGSVSTLTIQRTQQEDSAVYLCASSLWRNTGELFFGEGSRLTVL.

The chain combines TRBV6-2 or TRBV6-3 with TRBJ1-1, with a weak D call TRBD1 (5 bases). The germline V gene has CDR1 MNHEY and CDR2 SVGEGT. The CDR3 runs 12 residues. Trimming shortened V by 2 bases and J by 11 bases, and 12 bases separated the two germline ends. CDR3 amino acids: CASSYDRRQAFF. In DNA form, the CDR3 reads TGTGCCAGCAGTTACGACCGCCGACAGGCTTTCTTT.

This clonotype has more than one count but fewer than ten. The chain couples TRBV12-5 to TRBJ1-2; a possible D gene is TRBD1 (6 bases). V was pared by 7 bases and J by 4 bases, with 10 bases between. Germline V CDR1 and CDR2: LGHNT, FRNRAP. The CDR3 sequence is 12 residues long. The CDR3 region is CASATDSYGYTF. The CDR3 region has the DNA TGTGCTAGTGCCACGGACAGCTATGGCTACACCTTC.

This clonotype came up many times. The chain employs TRBV10-3 and TRBJ1-1; D not resolved. The V end was cut by 4 bases, the J end by 2 bases, with 2 bases between. The CDR3 runs 11 residues. Germline CDR1 and CDR2: ENHRY and SYGVKD. The DNA for the CDR3 is TGTGCCATCAGTGCCAACACTGAAGCTTTCTTT. This sequence encodes CAISANTEAFF.

The table lists this clonotype with many counts. The rearrangement joins TRBV28 to TRBJ1-5; 8 bases agree with TRBD1. With 8 bases clipped from V and 4 bases from J, the junction kept 7 bases outside the gene matches. This CDR3 is 14 amino acids long. Germline V CDR1 and CDR2: MDHEN, SYDVKM. The CDR3 protein is CASRRQGQNQPQHF. In nucleotides, the CDR3 is TGTGCCAGCCGTAGACAGGGGCAGAATCAGCCCCAGCATTTT.

This clonotype was counted ten times or more. The chain employs TRBV5-1 and TRBJ2-3; no firm D call. The V and J ends lost 2 bases and 2 bases respectively, with 9 bases between them. The CDR3 extends over 14 amino acids. The germline V gene encodes CDR1 SGHRS and CDR2 YFSETQ. The CDR3 is CASSFGSYTDTQYF. CDR3 coding DNA: TGCGCCAGCAGCTTTGGCAGTTACACAGATACGCAGTATTTT.

This clonotype was observed a few times. J is TRBJ2-4 and V is TRBV27, with D perhaps TRBD2 (6 bases). V dropped 3 bases and J dropped 9 bases, with 15 bases sitting between them. Per germline, CDR1 MNHEY and CDR2 SMNVEV (reference sequence). CDR3 length: 14 amino acids. DNA for the CDR3: TGTGCCAGCAGTTTCAGAGGAGGGCTTGGCATTCAGTACTTC. It yields the protein CASSFRGGLGIQYF.

The chain carries TRBV7-6 and TRBJ2-1, with 10 bases fitting TRBD2. CDR3 length equals 16 residues. The V gene end was trimmed by 5 bases and the J gene end by 5 bases; junction bases not matched to a gene: 9. Germline V lookup: CDR1 SGHVS, CDR2 FNYEAQ. The CDR3 DNA follows: TGTGCCAGCAGCCTCGAAGCGGGGGGGCTCCACAATGAGCAGTTCTTC. Translating gives CASSLEAGGLHNEQFF.

In this sample, this clonotype turned up many times. Mismatch with germline at one junction end may stem from a read error. V gene TRBV3-1 combines with J gene TRBJ2-3, with 9 bases that match TRBD2. The CDR3 has 15 amino acids. CDR1 is LGHDT and CDR2 is YNNKEL in the germline V gene (reference sequence). CDR3 sequence reads: CASSQTSGSTDTQYF. In DNA, the CDR3 is TGCGCCAGCAGCCAAACTAGCGGGAGCACAGATACGCAGTATTTT.

The CDR3 is CASSVMSLNSYNEQFF. CDR3 in DNA: TGTGCCAGCAGTGTTATGAGTCTTAACTCCTACAATGAGCAGTTCTTC. The V and J genes are TRBV2 and TRBJ2-1; the D is unclear. Germline loops: CDR1 SNHLY, CDR2 FYNNEI. Trimming took 4 bases from V and 0 from J, leaving 13 bases between them. This CDR3 has 16 residues.

This clonotype was picked up a small number of times. V and J are TRBV5-5 and TRBJ2-4, with D maybe TRBD1 (6 bases). Germline V gene data show CDR1 as SGHKS and CDR2 as YYEKEE (reference sequence). This CDR3 contains 14 residues. V was pared by 4 bases and J by 5 bases, with 13 bases between. CDR3 sequence (DNA): TGTGCCAGCAGCCCCGGGGACAACCAAAACATTCAGTACTTC. Residues: CASSPGDNQNIQYF.